This T cell receptor beta chain was found in a study of T cell repertoires in cytomegalovirus infection. Overall study findings and caveats: Cumulative frequency (of public TCR beta family members) identified carriers of CMV plus the relevant HLA.

Each CDR3 protein is one row after TCRdb ran MiXCR on the reads. Of about 97,000 distinct CDR3 sequences in the sample, about 17% are singletons; the top ten hold approximately 7.6%. Per the germline V gene, CDR1 is SGHTA and CDR2 is FQGNSA. Trimming pared 3 bases from V and 2 bases from J, leaving 14 bases between. This CDR3 region has 15 residues. To note about this clonotype: Its antigen is undetermined.

Sequencing was done on a sample of PBMCs. The chain couples TRBV7-2 to TRBJ2-7, with D tentatively TRBD2 (7 bases). This clonotype originated in a human donor in good health (CMV status not recorded). Some clones in this sample may be carry-over from other donors' samples. The CDR3 loop reads CASSLTSGGPYEQYF. CDR3 DNA: TGTGCCAGCAGCTTGACCTCGGGGGGCCCCTACGAGCAGTACTTC.